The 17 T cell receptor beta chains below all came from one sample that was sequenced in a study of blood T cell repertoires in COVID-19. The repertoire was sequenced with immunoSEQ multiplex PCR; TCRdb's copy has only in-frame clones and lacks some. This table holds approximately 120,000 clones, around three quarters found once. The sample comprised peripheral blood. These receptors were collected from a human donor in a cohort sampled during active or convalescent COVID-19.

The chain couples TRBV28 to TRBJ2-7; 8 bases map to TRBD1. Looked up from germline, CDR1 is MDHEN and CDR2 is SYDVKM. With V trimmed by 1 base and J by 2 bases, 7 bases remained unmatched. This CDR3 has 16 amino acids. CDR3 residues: CASSLFGTGQAYEQYF. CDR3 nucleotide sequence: TGTGCCAGCAGTTTATTTGGGACAGGCCAGGCCTACGAGCAGTACTTC.

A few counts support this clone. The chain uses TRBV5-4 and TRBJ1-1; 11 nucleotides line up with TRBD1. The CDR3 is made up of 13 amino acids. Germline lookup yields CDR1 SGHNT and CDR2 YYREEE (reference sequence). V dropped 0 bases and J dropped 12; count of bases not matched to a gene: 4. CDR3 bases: TGTGCCAGCAGCTTGGAGGGACAGGGGGGAACTTTCTTT. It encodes CASSLEGQGGTFF.

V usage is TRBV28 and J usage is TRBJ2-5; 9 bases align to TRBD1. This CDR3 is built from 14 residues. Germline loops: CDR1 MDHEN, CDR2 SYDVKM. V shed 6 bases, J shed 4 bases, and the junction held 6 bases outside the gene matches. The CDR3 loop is CASSRTGVRETQYF. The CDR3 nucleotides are TGTGCCAGCAGCCGGACAGGGGTGCGAGAGACCCAGTACTTC.

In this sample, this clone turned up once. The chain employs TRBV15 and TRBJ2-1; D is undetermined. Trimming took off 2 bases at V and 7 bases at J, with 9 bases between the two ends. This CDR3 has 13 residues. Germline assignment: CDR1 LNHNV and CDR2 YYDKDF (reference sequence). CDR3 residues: CATSRMGRNEQFF. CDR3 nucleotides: TGTGCCACCAGCAGAATGGGCCGGAATGAGCAGTTCTTC.

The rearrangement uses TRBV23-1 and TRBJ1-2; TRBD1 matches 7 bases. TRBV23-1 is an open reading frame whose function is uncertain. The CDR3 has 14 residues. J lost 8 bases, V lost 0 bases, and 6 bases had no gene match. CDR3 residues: CASSQSTGQGGYTF. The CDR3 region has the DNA TGCGCCAGCAGTCAATCGACAGGGCAAGGCGGCTACACCTTC.

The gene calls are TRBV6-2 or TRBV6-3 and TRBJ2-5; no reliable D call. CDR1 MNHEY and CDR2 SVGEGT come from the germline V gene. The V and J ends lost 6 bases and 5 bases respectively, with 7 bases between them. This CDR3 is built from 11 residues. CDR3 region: CASSRRETQYF. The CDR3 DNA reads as TGTGCCAGCAGCCGGCGGGAGACCCAGTACTTC.

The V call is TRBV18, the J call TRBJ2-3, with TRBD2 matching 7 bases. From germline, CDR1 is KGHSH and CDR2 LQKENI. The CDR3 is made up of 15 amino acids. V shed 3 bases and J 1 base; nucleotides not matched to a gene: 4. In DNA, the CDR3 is TGTGCCAGCTCACCCCCAGCGGGACGCACAGATACGCAGTATTTT. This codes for CASSPPAGRTDTQYF.

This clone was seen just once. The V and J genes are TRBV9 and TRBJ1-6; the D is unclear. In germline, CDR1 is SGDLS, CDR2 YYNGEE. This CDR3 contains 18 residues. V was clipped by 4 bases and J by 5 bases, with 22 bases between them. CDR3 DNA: TGTGCCAGCAGCACCCCCCCGCCGGGAGGAACTAATAATTCACCCCTCCACTTT. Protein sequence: CASSTPPPGGTNNSPLHF. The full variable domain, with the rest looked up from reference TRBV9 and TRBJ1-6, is DSGVTQTPKHLITATGQRVTLRCSPRSGDLSVYWYQQSLDQGLQFLIQYYNGEERAKGNILERFSAQQFPDLHSELNLSSLELGDSALYFCASSTPPPGGTNNSPLHFGNGTRLTVT.

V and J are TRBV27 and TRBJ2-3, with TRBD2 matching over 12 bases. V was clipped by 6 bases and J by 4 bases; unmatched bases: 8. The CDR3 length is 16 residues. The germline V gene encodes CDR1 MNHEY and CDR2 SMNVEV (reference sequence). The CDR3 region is CASSPLLAGGPDTQYF. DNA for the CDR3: TGTGCCAGCAGCCCCCTTCTAGCGGGAGGGCCAGATACGCAGTATTTT.

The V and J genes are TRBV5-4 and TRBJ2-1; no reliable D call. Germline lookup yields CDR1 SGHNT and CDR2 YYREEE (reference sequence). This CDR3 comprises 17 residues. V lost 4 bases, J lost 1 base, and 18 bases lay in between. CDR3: CASSLWLTAESYNEQFF. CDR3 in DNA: TGTGCCAGCAGCCTTTGGTTGACCGCGGAATCCTACAATGAGCAGTTCTTC.

This chain's CDR3 is CASRPPGTGGAALYF. CDR3 DNA sequence: TGTGCCAGCAGGCCTCCCGGGACAGGGGGCGCGGCATTGTACTTC. The gene calls are TRBV6-5 and TRBJ2-7, with 12 nucleotides matching TRBD1. J gave up 12 bases and V 6 bases, and 15 bases lay outside the gene matches. The CDR3 contains 15 residues. Per germline, CDR1 MNHEY and CDR2 SVGAGI.

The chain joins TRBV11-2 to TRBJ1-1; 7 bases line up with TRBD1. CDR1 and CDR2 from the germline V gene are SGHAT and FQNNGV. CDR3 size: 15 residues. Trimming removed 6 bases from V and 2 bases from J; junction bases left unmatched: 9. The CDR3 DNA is TGTGCCAGCAGGGCCTGGACAGGACTAAACACTGAAGCTTTCTTT. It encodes CASRAWTGLNTEAFF.

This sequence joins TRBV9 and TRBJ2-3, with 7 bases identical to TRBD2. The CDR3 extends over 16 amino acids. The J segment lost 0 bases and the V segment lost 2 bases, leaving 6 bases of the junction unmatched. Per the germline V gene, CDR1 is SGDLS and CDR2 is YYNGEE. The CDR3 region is CASSVEVAGSTDTQYF. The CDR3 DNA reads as TGTGCCAGCAGCGTTGAAGTAGCGGGCAGCACAGATACGCAGTATTTT.

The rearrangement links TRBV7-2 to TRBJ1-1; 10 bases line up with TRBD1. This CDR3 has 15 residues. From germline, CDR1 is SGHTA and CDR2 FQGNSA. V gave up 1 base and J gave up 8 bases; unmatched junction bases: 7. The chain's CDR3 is CASSLGDGTGEEAFF. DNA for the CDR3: TGTGCCAGCAGCTTAGGAGACGGGACAGGGGAGGAAGCTTTCTTT.

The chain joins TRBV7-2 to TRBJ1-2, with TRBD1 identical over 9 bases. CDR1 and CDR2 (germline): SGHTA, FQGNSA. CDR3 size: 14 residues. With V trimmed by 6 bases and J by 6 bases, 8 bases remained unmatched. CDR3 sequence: CASSSDRGRHGYTF. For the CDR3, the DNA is TGTGCCAGCAGTTCGGACAGGGGCAGGCATGGCTACACCTTC.

The CDR3 is CASRRLAGASYEQYF. In DNA form, the CDR3 reads TGTGCCAGCAGACGACTAGCGGGAGCGAGCTACGAGCAGTACTTC. The chain carries TRBV27 and TRBJ2-7, with 12 bases that match TRBD2. Trimming removed 6 bases from V and 3 bases from J; junction bases left unmatched: 6. The germline V gene has CDR1 MNHEY and CDR2 SMNVEV (reference sequence). The CDR3 covers 15 residues.

The CDR3 DNA reads TGCGCCAGCAGCGGGAAATCGGGACAGAACACTGAAGCTTTCTTT. Its protein is CASSGKSGQNTEAFF. The chain links TRBV5-1 to TRBJ1-1, with D possibly matching TRBD1 (6 bases). This CDR3 spans 15 amino acids. Germline V gives CDR1 SGHRS, CDR2 YFSETQ. V dropped 4 bases and J dropped 1 base, with 14 bases sitting between them.